This passage covers 18 T cell receptor beta chains from one sample sequenced in a study of CD8 T cells in ankylosing spondylitis. In TCRdb, the 5' RACE reads were re-called with MiXCR into one record per CDR3 protein. The repertoire holds 150,000 to 200,000 distinct CDR3 sequences, with 9.8% as singletons. Material: blood, either unsorted or a sorted T cell fraction (not recorded which). The receptors were gathered from a female donor with ankylosing spondylitis or in good health (not recorded which).

The chain joins TRBV6-2 or TRBV6-3 to TRBJ1-1; D remains unclear. Trimming removed 2 bases at V and 5 bases at J, with 6 bases between. CDR1 MNHEY and CDR2 SVGEGT come from the germline V gene. The CDR3 length is 12 residues. CDR3 protein: CASSYARTEAFF. The DNA of the CDR3 is TGTGCCAGCAGTTACGCGAGGACTGAAGCTTTCTTT.

Many counts were recorded for this clonotype. The V and J genes are TRBV6-5 and TRBJ2-7; 7 bases match TRBD1. Trimming took 2 bases from V and 7 from J; bases not matched to a gene: 8. The CDR3 is made up of 14 amino acids. Germline values: CDR1 MNHEY, CDR2 SVGAGI. The CDR3 sequence is CASSYTGVGLEQYF. DNA of the CDR3: TGTGCCAGCAGTTACACAGGGGTAGGGCTGGAGCAGTACTTC.

J is TRBJ1-4 and V is TRBV13, with D unclear. This CDR3 spans 15 amino acids. Trimming left V 5 bases short and J 3 bases short, with 13 bases between. Germline lookup yields CDR1 PRHDT and CDR2 FYEKMQ (reference sequence). CDR3 protein: CASSVNRVSNEKLFF. Written as DNA, the CDR3 is TGTGCCAGCAGCGTTAATCGGGTCTCTAATGAAAAACTGTTTTTT. Variable domain in full (rest from reference TRBV13 and TRBJ1-4): AAGVIQSPRHLIKEKRETATLKCYPIPRHDTVYWYQQGPGQDPQFLISFYEKMQSDKGSIPDRFSAQQFSDYHSELNMSSLELGDSALYFCASSVNRVSNEKLFFGSGTQLSVL.

This clonotype was observed many times. The chain couples TRBV20-1 to TRBJ1-1, with 7 bases aligning to TRBD1. CDR3 length equals 10 residues. V shed 3 bases and J 8 bases; nucleotides not matched to a gene: 0. Germline CDR1 reads DFQATT; CDR2 reads SNEGSKA (reference sequence). The CDR3 DNA sequence: TGCAGTGCTAGGGACAGGGAAGCTTTCTTT. As protein: CSARDREAFF.

V usage is TRBV20-1 and J usage is TRBJ2-2; 9 nucleotides match TRBD1. The CDR3 consists of 17 residues. Germline values: CDR1 DFQATT, CDR2 SNEGSKA (reference sequence). V was clipped by 0 bases and J by 2 bases; unmatched bases: 7. In nucleotides, the CDR3 is TGCAGTGCTAGAGATCTAACAGGGGGCCTCAACACCGGGGAGCTGTTTTTT. Protein sequence: CSARDLTGGLNTGELFF.

This chain connects TRBV7-9 to TRBJ1-2; tentatively, D is TRBD1 (6 bases). This CDR3 has 13 residues. Germline CDR1 is SEHNR and CDR2 is FQNEAQ (reference sequence). The V end was cut by 5 bases, the J end by 5 bases, with 12 bases between. CDR3 DNA sequence: TGTGCCAGCAGCCTGGGACACCAGTATGGCTACACCTTC. It is translated as CASSLGHQYGYTF.

This clonotype appeared a few times. The rearrangement uses TRBV7-2 and TRBJ1-6; 8 bases match TRBD1. From germline, CDR1 is SGHTA and CDR2 FQGNSA. CDR3 length: 14 residues. Losses at the gene ends were 5 bases for V and 9 bases for J; bases not matched to a gene: 6. The CDR3 nucleotides read TGTGCCAGCAGCGGACAGGGAGGCGTTTCACCCCTCCACTTT. It codes for CASSGQGGVSPLHF.

This clonotype was counted ten times or more. J is TRBJ2-1 and V is TRBV12-3 or TRBV12-4; 8 bases align to TRBD1. V was pared by 7 bases and J by 8 bases, with 10 bases of the junction left unmatched. The CDR3 is made up of 14 amino acids. CDR3 DNA sequence: TGTGCCAGCACCACGACAGGGGAGGAAGATGAGCAGTTCTTC. Translated, it gives CASTTTGEEDEQFF.

This clonotype has a count of ten or more. The chain joins TRBV7-9 to TRBJ2-5; D might be TRBD2 (5 bases). The V gene's germline CDR1 is SEHNR and CDR2 FQNEAQ (reference sequence). Trimming stripped 1 base from V and 5 bases from J, with 8 bases between. CDR3 size: 13 residues. For the CDR3, the DNA is TGTGCCAGCAGCTTAGGGACTGCGGAGACCCAGTACTTC. This gives the protein CASSLGTAETQYF. Complete variable domain (other parts from reference TRBV7-9 and TRBJ2-5): DTGVSQNPRHKITKRGQNVTFRCDPISEHNRLYWYRQTLGQGPEFLTYFQNEAQLEKSRLLSDRFSAERPKGSFSTLEIQRTEQGDSAMYLCASSLGTAETQYFGPGTRLLVL.

This clonotype appeared a few times. This chain connects TRBV2 to TRBJ2-7, with 13 nucleotides matching TRBD2. With V trimmed by 8 bases and J by 7 bases, 8 bases remained unmatched. CDR1 and CDR2 from the germline V gene are SNHLY and FYNNEI. CDR3 length: 14 residues. In DNA form, the CDR3 reads TGTGCCAGCTTCGGGGGACTAGCGGGACAAGAGCAGTACTTC. Its translation: CASFGGLAGQEQYF. Filled out from reference TRBV2 and TRBJ2-7, the complete variable domain reads EPEVTQTPSHQVTQMGQEVILRCVPISNHLYFYWYRQILGQKVEFLVSFYNNEISEKSEIFDDQFSVERPDGSNFTLKIRSTKLEDSAMYFCASFGGLAGQEQYFGPGTRLTVT.

This clonotype was observed a few times. CDR3 in amino acids: CASSQTVRRSPLHF. Written as DNA, the CDR3 is TGCGCCAGCAGCCAGACAGTAAGGCGATCACCCCTCCACTTT. The chain has TRBV4-3 and TRBJ1-6; TRBD1 is a possible D gene (5 bases). Trimming removed 3 bases at V and 10 bases at J, with 13 bases between. Germline CDR1 LGHNA, CDR2 YSLEER. The CDR3 sequence is 14 residues long.

This chain connects TRBV6-5 to TRBJ2-1; 7 positions match TRBD2. This CDR3 has 17 residues. After removal of 2 bases from V and 2 bases from J, the junction contained 9 bases not matched to a gene. In germline, CDR1 is MNHEY, CDR2 SVGAGI. The DNA of the CDR3 is TGTGCCAGCAGTTACAGTTCGTTGGGAGGGCCCTACAATGAGCAGTTCTTC. Its protein is CASSYSSLGGPYNEQFF.

The rearrangement uses TRBV27 and TRBJ2-7; D gene ambiguous. The germline gives CDR1 MNHEY, CDR2 SMNVEV (reference sequence). Trimming took 5 bases from V and 2 from J, leaving 7 bases between them. There are 12 residues in the CDR3. The CDR3: CASSPPPYEQYF. DNA of the CDR3: TGTGCCAGCAGTCCCCCCCCCTACGAGCAGTACTTC.

The chain joins TRBV6-5 to TRBJ2-7; D gene unclear. V dropped 5 bases and J dropped 6 bases, with 8 bases sitting between them. The germline V gene has CDR1 MNHEY and CDR2 SVGAGI. This CDR3 is built from 11 residues. The CDR3 sequence: CASSQYGEQYF. DNA of the CDR3: TGTGCCAGCAGTCAGTATGGCGAGCAGTACTTC.

This clonotype has just a few counts. The chain couples TRBV27 to TRBJ2-7; 8 positions agree with TRBD1. Germline loops: CDR1 MNHEY, CDR2 SMNVEV (reference sequence). The trim removed 5 bases at V and 4 bases at J, leaving 4 bases unmatched. The CDR3 contains 13 residues. The CDR3 coding sequence is TGTGCCAGCAGTCCCTGGACAGGGTACGAGCAGTACTTC. Encoded protein: CASSPWTGYEQYF.

J is TRBJ1-2 and V is TRBV2, with a tentative D call TRBD1 (6 bases). V was pared by 8 bases and J by 6 bases, with 13 bases between. The CDR3 consists of 12 residues. Looked up from germline, CDR1 is SNHLY and CDR2 is FYNNEI. The DNA for the CDR3 is TGTGCCAGCCAGACAGGACCCCATGGCTACACCTTC. This codes for CASQTGPHGYTF.

The table lists this clonotype with many counts. The chain combines TRBV6-1 with TRBJ2-7; TRBD1 is a possible D gene (6 bases). Trimming stripped 4 bases from V and 4 bases from J, with 17 bases between. Per germline, CDR1 MNHNS and CDR2 SASEGT. CDR3 length equals 15 residues. CDR3 protein: CASSALTGREYEQYF. The CDR3 region has the DNA TGTGCCAGCAGTGCCTTGACAGGAAGGGAATACGAGCAGTACTTC.

The gene calls are TRBV29-1 and TRBJ2-7, with 9 bases lining up with TRBD2. This CDR3 spans 15 amino acids. Germline values: CDR1 SQVTM, CDR2 ANQGSEA. V lost 3 bases to trimming and J lost 4 bases; unmatched junction nucleotides: 10. CDR3 coding DNA: TGCAGCGTTGAGAAGGAGCGGGAGGCTTCGTACGAGCAGTACTTC. Amino acid sequence: CSVEKEREASYEQYF.